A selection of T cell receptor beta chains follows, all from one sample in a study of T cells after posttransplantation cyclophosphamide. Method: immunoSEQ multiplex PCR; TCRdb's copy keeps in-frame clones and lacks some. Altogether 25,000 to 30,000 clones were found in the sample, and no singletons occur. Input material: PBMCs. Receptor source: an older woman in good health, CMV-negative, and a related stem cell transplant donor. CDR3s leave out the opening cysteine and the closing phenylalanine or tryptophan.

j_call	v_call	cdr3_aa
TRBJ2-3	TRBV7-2	ASSLHGTLPTDTQY
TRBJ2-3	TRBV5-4	ASSSDPGQTDTQY
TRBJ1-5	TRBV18	ASSSKGLGDNQPQH
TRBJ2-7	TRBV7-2	ASSLSSGQSYEQY
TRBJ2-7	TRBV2	ASSWAGREFTYEQY
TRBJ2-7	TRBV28	ASSYGEAYEQY
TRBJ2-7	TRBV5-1	ASSLGGGSSYEQY
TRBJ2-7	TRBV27	ASSPLAGFGEQY
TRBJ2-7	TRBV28	ASSWGQQSNEQY
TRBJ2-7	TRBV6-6	ASSADRLGLDEQY
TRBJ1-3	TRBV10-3	AITGLNTIY
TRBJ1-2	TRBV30	ALYRDRWESGYGYT
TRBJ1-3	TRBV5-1	ASSLAVRAAGNTIY
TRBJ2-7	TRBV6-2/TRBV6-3	ASESNSLKGNEQY
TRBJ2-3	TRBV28	ASSSSGGAADTQY
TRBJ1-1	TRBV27	ASRAWRLGTEAF
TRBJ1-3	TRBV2	ASMLEGLSGNTIY
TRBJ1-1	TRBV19	ASSAKQGNTEAF
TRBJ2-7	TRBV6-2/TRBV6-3	ASSYPSTVPEQY
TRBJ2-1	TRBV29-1	STGLAGFEQF
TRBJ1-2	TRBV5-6	ASSSGHGYT
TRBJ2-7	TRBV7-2	ASSFQTGTVFGEQY
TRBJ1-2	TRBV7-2	ASSLEASGVGYT
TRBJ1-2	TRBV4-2	ASSLSTGGIGESYT
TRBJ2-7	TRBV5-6	ASSWTGFTYEQY
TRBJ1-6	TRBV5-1	ASSLTGQSRSPLH
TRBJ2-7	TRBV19	ASSTGGRSSGSFYEQY
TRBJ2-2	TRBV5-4	ASSWTSGGADTGELF
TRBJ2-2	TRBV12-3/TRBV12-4	ATSLAATGELF
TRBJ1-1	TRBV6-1	ASRKEGETEAF